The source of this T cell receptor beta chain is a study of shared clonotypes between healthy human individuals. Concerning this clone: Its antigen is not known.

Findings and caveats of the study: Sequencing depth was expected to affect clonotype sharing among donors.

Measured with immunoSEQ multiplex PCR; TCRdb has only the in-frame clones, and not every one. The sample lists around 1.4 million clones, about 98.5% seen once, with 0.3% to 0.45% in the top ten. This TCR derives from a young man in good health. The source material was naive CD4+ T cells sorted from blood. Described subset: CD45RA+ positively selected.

DNA of the CDR3: TGTGCCAGTAGTATCTACAGCTCCCTCAATCAGCCCCAGCATTTT. Amino acids: CASSIYSSLNQPQHF. This chain joins TRBV19 and TRBJ1-5; no clear D gene. CDR1 is LNHDA and CDR2 is SQIVND in the germline V gene (reference sequence). V lost 3 bases and J 3 bases, leaving 12 bases between the germline ends. This CDR3 is built from 15 residues.